The 22 T cell receptor beta chains given below trace back to one sample, sequenced in a study of cytomegalovirus exposure and HLA in healthy donors. Vbeta (60) and Jbeta (13) primers were used in the PCR. Method: immunoSEQ multiplex PCR; TCRdb's copy keeps in-frame clones and lacks some. Of 120,000 to 150,000 clones listed, 60% to 80% are singletons. Sequencing used PBMCs. These receptors all stem from a male donor in good health and CMV-seronegative.

The V and J genes are TRBV10-2 and TRBJ1-6; D is undetermined. V lost 0 bases and J 11 bases, leaving 8 bases between the germline ends. The length of the CDR3 is 13 residues. Germline CDR1 WSHSY, CDR2 SAAADI. The CDR3 is CASSESNIPPLHF. CDR3 DNA sequence: TGCGCCAGCAGTGAGTCGAACATACCACCCCTCCACTTT.

In DNA form, the CDR3 reads TGTGCCTGGGGAAGACAGTTTAATTCACCCCTCCACTTT. Translated: CAWGRQFNSPLHF. The V and J genes are TRBV30 and TRBJ1-6; D is perhaps TRBD1 (5 bases). The length of the CDR3 is 13 residues. The germline V gene has CDR1 GTSNPN and CDR2 SVGIG (reference sequence). V was cut by 5 bases and J by 6 bases, with 11 bases left in between.

The rearrangement uses TRBV5-1 and TRBJ2-5, with no clear D. CDR3 length: 14 amino acids. Germline V CDR1 and CDR2: SGHRS, YFSETQ. V lost 1 base to trimming and J lost 2 bases, with 9 bases between them. CDR3 DNA: TGCGCCAGCAGCTTGTTCAAGACACAAGAGACCCAGTACTTC. It yields the protein CASSLFKTQETQYF.

This clone was counted once. This CDR3 reads CASSLVGQSNEQYF. In DNA, the CDR3 is TGTGCCAGCAGCTTGGTCGGACAGAGCAACGAGCAGTACTTC. The chain recombines TRBV5-4 with TRBJ2-7, with D possibly being TRBD1 (6 bases). The V and J ends lost 0 bases and 5 bases respectively, with 12 bases between them. The CDR3 sequence is 14 residues long. Looked up from germline, CDR1 is SGHNT and CDR2 is YYREEE (reference sequence). The variable domain in full, completed from reference TRBV5-4 and TRBJ2-7, reads ETGVTQSPTHLIKTRGQQVTLRCSSQSGHNTVSWYQQALGQGPQFIFQYYREEENGRGNFPPRFSGLQFPNYSSELNVNALELDDSALYLCASSLVGQSNEQYFGPGTRLTVT.

This sequence joins TRBV4-3 and TRBJ2-7, with 7 bases lining up with TRBD1. J lost 2 bases, V lost 1 base, and 11 bases had no gene match. The CDR3 runs to 17 residues. Germline V gene lookup returns CDR1 LGHNA and CDR2 YSLEER. The CDR3 region has the DNA TGCGCCAGCAGCCAAGCCCATTTGACAGGGAGCCCCTACGAGCAGTACTTC. Translated, it gives CASSQAHLTGSPYEQYF.

The chain carries TRBV2 and TRBJ2-5; perhaps TRBD1 as D (6 bases). CDR1 and CDR2 from the germline V gene are SNHLY and FYNNEI. The CDR3 is 12 amino acids. The V end was cut by 9 bases, the J end by 3 bases, with 11 bases between. CDR3 coding DNA: TGTGCCAGAAACAGGGTTGAAGAGACCCAGTACTTC. It yields the protein CARNRVEETQYF.

The chain employs TRBV7-3 and TRBJ1-2; TRBD1 agrees at 8 bases. After removal of 5 bases from V and 3 bases from J, the junction contained 2 bases not matched to a gene. CDR3 length: 13 residues. Per the germline V gene, CDR1 is SGHTA and CDR2 is FQGTGA. This chain's CDR3 is CASSPGQDYGYTF. The CDR3 nucleotides are TGTGCCAGCAGCCCGGGACAGGACTATGGCTACACCTTC.

The chain employs TRBV2 and TRBJ2-2; D is undetermined. The V gene lost 5 bases and the J gene lost 6 bases, with 13 bases spanning the gap. The CDR3 length is 14 residues. Germline assignment: CDR1 SNHLY and CDR2 FYNNEI. The CDR3 spells CASSPRGKAGELFF. DNA of the CDR3: TGTGCCAGCAGTCCCCGAGGCAAAGCCGGGGAGCTGTTTTTT. Drawing the rest from reference TRBV2 and TRBJ2-2, the complete variable domain is EPEVTQTPSHQVTQMGQEVILRCVPISNHLYFYWYRQILGQKVEFLVSFYNNEISEKSEIFDDQFSVERPDGSNFTLKIRSTKLEDSAMYFCASSPRGKAGELFFGEGSRLTVL.

This chain joins TRBV7-9 and TRBJ1-1; the match to TRBD1 covers 8 bases. Germline-derived CDR1 and CDR2 are SEHNR and FQNEAQ (reference sequence). The V gene end was trimmed by 0 bases and the J gene end by 2 bases; junction bases not matched to a gene: 5. The CDR3 contains 16 residues. The CDR3, as DNA: TGTGCCAGCAGCTTAGCGCGGGGACAGGTTAACACTGAAGCTTTCTTT. Residues: CASSLARGQVNTEAFF.

The rearrangement links TRBV28 to TRBJ2-3; 7 bases map to TRBD1. The CDR3 is made up of 16 amino acids. Germline V lookup: CDR1 MDHEN, CDR2 SYDVKM. Trimming removed 6 bases from V and 7 bases from J; junction bases left unmatched: 16. Here the CDR3 DNA reads TGTGCCAGCAGCCCCGACAGGGTTATAGTCAAGAATACGCAGTATTTT. As protein: CASSPDRVIVKNTQYF.

V gene TRBV7-9 combines with J gene TRBJ1-4; unclear D gene. The CDR3 is 15 residues long. V was shortened by 3 bases and J by 1 base, with 9 bases between the two germline ends. The germline V gene has CDR1 SEHNR and CDR2 FQNEAQ (reference sequence). CDR3 residues: CASSFNGETNEKLFF. In DNA form, the CDR3 reads TGTGCCAGCAGCTTTAACGGGGAAACTAATGAAAAACTGTTTTTT.

The gene calls are TRBV5-1 and TRBJ2-2; D gene unclear. The length of the CDR3 is 15 residues. The germline V gene encodes CDR1 SGHRS and CDR2 YFSETQ. Trimming shortened V by 4 bases and J by 0 bases, and 10 bases separated the two germline ends. Here the CDR3 reads CASSVSRANTGELFF. Written as DNA, the CDR3 is TGCGCCAGCAGCGTGTCACGGGCGAACACCGGGGAGCTGTTTTTT. Full variable domain (outside the CDR3, taken from reference TRBV5-1 and TRBJ2-2): KAGVTQTPRYLIKTRGQQVTLSCSPISGHRSVSWYQQTPGQGLQFLFEYFSETQRNKGNFPGRFSGRQFSNSRSEMNVSTLELGDSALYLCASSVSRANTGELFFGEGSRLTVL.

This chain uses TRBV10-2 with TRBJ2-1; perhaps TRBD2 as D (5 bases). This CDR3 has 15 residues. Trimming cost V 6 bases and J 6 bases, with 18 bases left between them. CDR1 and CDR2 from the germline V gene are WSHSY and SAAADI. The CDR3 reads CASRIDYRAGNEQFF. For the CDR3, the DNA is TGCGCCAGCAGAATCGACTACCGGGCGGGCAATGAGCAGTTCTTC.

V and J are TRBV7-2 and TRBJ1-3; no clear D gene. CDR3 length: 17 amino acids. CDR1 is SGHTA, CDR2 FQGNSA, per germline. V lost 1 base and J lost 0, with 13 bases in between. In DNA, the CDR3 is TGTGCCAGCAGCTTAGGGGGAGGTCGCCTCTCTGGAAACACCATATATTTT. This sequence encodes CASSLGGGRLSGNTIYF.

The V and J genes are TRBV30 and TRBJ2-7; D is ambiguous. This CDR3 has 13 residues. CDR1 GTSNPN and CDR2 SVGIG come from the germline V gene (reference sequence). The V gene lost 0 bases and the J gene lost 11 bases, with 17 bases spanning the gap. DNA for the CDR3: TGTGCCTGGAGTGTAGAGTATGGCCAGGTTGAGTACTTC. It translates to CAWSVEYGQVEYF.

V gene TRBV7-2 combines with J gene TRBJ1-2; no definite D call. V lost 1 base and J lost 5, with 11 bases in between. CDR3 length: 14 residues. CDR1 SGHTA and CDR2 FQGNSA come from the germline V gene. The CDR3 spells CASSLDSREYGYTF. The DNA of the CDR3 is TGTGCCAGCAGCTTAGACAGTAGAGAGTATGGCTACACCTTC. The entire variable domain, with the rest obtained from reference TRBV7-2 and TRBJ1-2, is as follows: GAGVSQSPSNKVTEKGKDVELRCDPISGHTALYWYRQSLGQGLEFLIYFQGNSAPDKSGLPSDRFSAERTGGSVSTLTIQRTQQEDSAVYLCASSLDSREYGYTFGSGTRLTVV.

This clone has only a few counts. J is TRBJ1-2 and V is TRBV7-2; D perhaps matches TRBD1 (6 bases). The V end was cut by 5 bases, the J end by 8 bases, with 15 bases between. The CDR3 is 13 residues long. Germline V CDR1 and CDR2: SGHTA, FQGNSA. The CDR3 DNA reads as TGTGCCAGCAGCGAAAGCCGACAGGCGGGCTACACCTTC. Encoded protein: CASSESRQAGYTF.

The chain joins TRBV10-3 to TRBJ2-3, with 10 nucleotides matching TRBD2. The ends lost 0 bases at V and 1 base at J; junction bases unmatched: 7. The CDR3 runs 18 residues. CDR1 and CDR2 (germline): ENHRY, SYGVKD. CDR3 protein: CAISESLRSGGGTDTQYF. The CDR3 DNA follows: TGTGCCATCAGTGAGTCATTAAGAAGCGGGGGGGGCACAGATACGCAGTATTTT.

The rearrangement uses TRBV30 and TRBJ1-2; 7 nucleotides line up with TRBD1. The V and J ends lost 4 bases and 4 bases, in that order; junction bases with no gene match: 0. CDR1 is GTSNPN, CDR2 SVGIG, per germline (reference sequence). CDR3 size: 11 residues. CDR3 loop: CAWTGGYGYTF. CDR3 bases: TGTGCCTGGACAGGGGGCTATGGCTACACCTTC.

This clone was seen ten or more times. The rearrangement links TRBV5-5 to TRBJ1-1; D perhaps matches TRBD1 (5 bases). V lost 4 bases and J lost 6, with 10 bases in between. The CDR3 length is 12 residues. Germline CDR1 and CDR2: SGHKS and YYEKEE (reference sequence). CDR3 coding DNA: TGTGCCAGCAGCCTCCTCAGGGCTGAAGCTTTCTTT. Its translation is CASSLLRAEAFF.

The CDR3 loop is CASSYSPRGNSPLHF. The CDR3 coding sequence is TGTGCCAGCAGTTACTCTCCCAGGGGGAATTCACCCCTCCACTTT. The genes are TRBV6-5 and TRBJ1-6; 7 bases map to TRBD1. The length of the CDR3 is 15 residues. Germline lookup yields CDR1 MNHEY and CDR2 SVGAGI. V gave up 0 bases and J gave up 7 bases; unmatched junction bases: 3.

V gene TRBV9 combines with J gene TRBJ1-3; D perhaps matches TRBD1 (5 bases). This CDR3 spans 15 amino acids. Trimming removed 5 bases from V and 3 bases from J, with 15 bases in between. Looked up from germline, CDR1 is SGDLS and CDR2 is YYNGEE. The CDR3 reads CASRRDGGGGNTIYF. CDR3 nucleotides: TGTGCCAGCAGACGGGATGGGGGAGGTGGAAACACCATATATTTT.